This T cell receptor beta chain was identified in a study of T cell responses to AZD1222 COVID-19 vaccine (TCRdb year 2021). Regarding the research as a whole: AZD1222 recipients with second doses at about 4 weeks or about 12 weeks were pooled, because spike-specific TCR depth and breadth did not differ between schedules. Trial participants were enrolled into age subgroups of 18-55, 56-69 and 70-plus years, which contained about 150, 28 and 57 TCR-sequenced participants, respectively. A total of over 230 trial participants underwent TCR sequencing, of whom about 200 had received two doses of AZD1222 and roughly 26 had received two doses of the MenACWY control vaccine.

V and J are truncated by 3 bases and 10 bases respectively, leaving an intervening sequence of 19 bases. Via the germline V gene (reference sequence), CDR1 is LGHDT and CDR2 YNNKEL. The CDR3 measures 15 amino acids from cysteine to phenylalanine. The sequence is cut down to CDR3 DNA, 45 bases in frame from base 1. With regard to this clone: The specificity of this receptor is unknown. Per-nucleotide qualities are absent, and no much larger clonotype sits a single base away.

The CDR3 regions of human TCRbeta chains were analyzed by immunosequencing. The original pipeline was this. Repertoire TCRs were matched against a reference library of SARS-CoV-2-specific TCRs generated with the MIRA antigen-specificity platform. Breadth was defined as the fraction of unique TCRs that were SARS-CoV-2-associated, and depth was defined as the fraction of total T cells that were SARS-CoV-2-associated. Using the MIRA data, each spike-specific TCR was mapped to the spike region that the TCR reacts to and placed in a CD4 or CD8 class. Log10-transformed breadth and depth values were compared by one-way ANOVA with Sidak's multiple comparisons tests. The source is immuneACCESS, and TCRdb retained only in-frame sequences with V and J called. Part of the clones is not carried over; for the studies checked, unresolved V genes explain less than half of this, and the remainder is unexplained. Clone size and the V and J calls come from that table; the DNA yielded D and trimming. A total of 85,000 to 110,000 clones appear in this sample, 90% to 95% of them only once. The top ten constitute less than 55% of the sample.

Paper-wide results and their limitations: The whole spike protein was spanned by vaccine-associated CD4 TCRs, and dominant responses were seen in regions 160-218 and 743-854. After two AZD1222 doses, both the breadth and the depth of spike-specific TCRs were significantly higher than at day 0 and than in MenACWY recipients. Conclusions about previously exposed vaccinees were limited because only a handful of AZD1222 recipients were SARS-CoV-2 seropositive at baseline. Participants were mostly white British, with more females than males. The authors suggested clonal diversity may have been underestimated. In the small 56-69-year group, the increase in depth fell short of significance, most likely because of low power. No day 14 peak-response samples were available, so repertoires were characterized only after the peak T cell response. Reportedly, almost half of the unique spike-specific TCRs recognized epitopes lying outside the regions that are mutated in the B.1.351 and B.1.1.7 variants.

This specimen's time point label, per the study, means: baseline before first vaccination. Samples from vaccinated people were obtained from the UK trials COV001 and COV002, which included a single-blind randomized controlled phase 2/3 trial of AZD1222 (ChAdOx1 nCoV-19) in healthy adults. For TCRbeta chain sequencing, PBMC samples were collected from trial participants at day 0 and at day 28 after the second dose. The receptor was isolated from an adult in good health. Source: peripheral blood, taken on day 0 of AZD1222 vaccination. This chain joins TRBV3-1 (or the pseudogene TRBV3-2) to TRBJ2-1; the D call could be TRBD1 or TRBD2, with each sharing 5 bases. The DNA sequence follows: TGTGCCAGCAGCCAGGAACCGGGACGGGGAATCGAGCAGTTCTTC. Its protein is CASSQEPGRGIEQFF.